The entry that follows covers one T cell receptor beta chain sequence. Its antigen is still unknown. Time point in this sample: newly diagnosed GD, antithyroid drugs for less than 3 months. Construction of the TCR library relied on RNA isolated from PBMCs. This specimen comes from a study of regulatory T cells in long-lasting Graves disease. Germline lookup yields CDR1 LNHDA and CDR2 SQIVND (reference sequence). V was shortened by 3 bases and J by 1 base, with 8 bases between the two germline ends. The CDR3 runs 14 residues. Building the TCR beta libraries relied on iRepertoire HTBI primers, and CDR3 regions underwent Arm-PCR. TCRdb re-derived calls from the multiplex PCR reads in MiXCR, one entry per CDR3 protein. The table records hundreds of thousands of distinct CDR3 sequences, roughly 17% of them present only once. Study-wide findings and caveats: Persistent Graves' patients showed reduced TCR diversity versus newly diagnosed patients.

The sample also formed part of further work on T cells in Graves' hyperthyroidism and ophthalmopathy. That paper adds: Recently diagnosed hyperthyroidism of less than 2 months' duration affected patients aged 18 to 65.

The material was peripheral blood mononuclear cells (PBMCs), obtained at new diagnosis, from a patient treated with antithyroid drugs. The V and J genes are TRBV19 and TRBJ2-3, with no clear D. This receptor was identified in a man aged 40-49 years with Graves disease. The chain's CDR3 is CASSIFRRTDTQYF. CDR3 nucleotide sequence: TGTGCCAGTAGTATCTTCCGGCGCACAGATACGCAGTATTTT.